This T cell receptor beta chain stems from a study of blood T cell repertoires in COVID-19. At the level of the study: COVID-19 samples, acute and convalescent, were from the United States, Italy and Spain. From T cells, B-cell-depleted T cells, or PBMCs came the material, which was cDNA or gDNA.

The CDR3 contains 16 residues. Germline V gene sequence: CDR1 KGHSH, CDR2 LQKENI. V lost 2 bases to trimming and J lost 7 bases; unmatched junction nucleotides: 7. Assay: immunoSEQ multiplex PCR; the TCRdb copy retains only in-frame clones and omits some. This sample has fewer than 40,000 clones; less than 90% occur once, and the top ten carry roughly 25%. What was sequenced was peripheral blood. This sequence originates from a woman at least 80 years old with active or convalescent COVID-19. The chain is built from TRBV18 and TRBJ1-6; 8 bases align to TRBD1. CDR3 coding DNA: TGTGCCAGCTCACCATCTGTTGGGACAGGCAATTCACCCCTCCACTTT. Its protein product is CASSPSVGTGNSPLHF. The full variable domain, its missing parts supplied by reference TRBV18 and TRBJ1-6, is NAGVMQNPRHLVRRRGQEARLRCSPMKGHSHVYWYRQLPEEGLKFMVYLQKENIIDESGMPKERFSAEFPKEGPSILRIQQVVRGDSAAYFCASSPSVGTGNSPLHFGNGTRLTVT.